The sequence of this TCR beta chain was determined in a study of blood T cell repertoires in COVID-19. Germline values: CDR1 SNHLY, CDR2 FYNNEI. This CDR3 has 13 residues. Trimming cost V 3 bases and J 5 bases; bases outside gene matches: 2. Sequencing was performed with immunoSEQ multiplex PCR; in TCRdb, only in-frame clones are kept and a portion is missing. The table lists some 150,000 clones, roughly 75% of them singletons, with roughly 5.6% in the top ten. Sequencing was done on a sample of PBMCs or T cells enriched from blood (not recorded which). This receptor was taken from a woman in her fifties or sixties who had recovered from COVID-19. The rearrangement joins TRBV2 to TRBJ1-1, with 8 positions matching TRBD1. CDR3: CASSDRGQTEAFF. The CDR3 DNA is TGTGCCAGCAGTGACAGGGGGCAAACTGAAGCTTTCTTT. Complete variable domain (other parts from reference TRBV2 and TRBJ1-1): EPEVTQTPSHQVTQMGQEVILRCVPISNHLYFYWYRQILGQKVEFLVSFYNNEISEKSEIFDDQFSVERPDGSNFTLKIRSTKLEDSAMYFCASSDRGQTEAFFGQGTRLTVV.